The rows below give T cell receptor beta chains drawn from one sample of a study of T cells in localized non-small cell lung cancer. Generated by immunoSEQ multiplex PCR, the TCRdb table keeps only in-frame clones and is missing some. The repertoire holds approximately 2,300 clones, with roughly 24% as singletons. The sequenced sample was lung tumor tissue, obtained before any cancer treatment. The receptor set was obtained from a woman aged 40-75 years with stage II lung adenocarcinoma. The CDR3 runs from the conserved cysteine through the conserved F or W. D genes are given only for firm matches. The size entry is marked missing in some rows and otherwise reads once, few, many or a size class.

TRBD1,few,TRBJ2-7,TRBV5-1,TGCGCCAGCAGCTCAATGGCCGGGACAGGGGACGAGCAGTACTTC,CASSSMAGTGDEQYF
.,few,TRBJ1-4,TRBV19,TGTGCCAGTAGTAGGGCAGCTACAACTAATGAAAAACTGTTTTTT,CASSRAATTNEKLFF
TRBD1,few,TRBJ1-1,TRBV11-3,TGTGCCAGCAGCCCCGACAGGGTACCCCGCACTGAAGCTTTCTTT,CASSPDRVPRTEAFF
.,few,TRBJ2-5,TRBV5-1,TGCGCCAGCAGCTTGAGTTTAGGGGGGGCTCAAGAGACCCAGTACTTC,CASSLSLGGAQETQYF
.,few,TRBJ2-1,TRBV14,TGTGCCAGCTCATCTCACAATGAGCAGTTCTTC,CASSSHNEQFF
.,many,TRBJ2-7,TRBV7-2,TGTGCCAGCAGCTTCGGGGGCCAGCACGAGCAGTACTTC,CASSFGGQHEQYF
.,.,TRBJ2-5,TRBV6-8,TGTGCCAGCAGTCCACAAGTTGGCAGGCTGGTTAGGGAGACCCAGTACTTC,CASSPQVGRLVRETQYF
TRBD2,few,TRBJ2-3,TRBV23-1,TGCGCCAGCAGCCAAGCACTAGCGGGGGGTAGCACAGATACGCAGTATTTT,CASSQALAGGSTDTQYF
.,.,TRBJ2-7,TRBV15,TGTGCCACCAGCCAACTGAAGACAGATGCCTACGAGCAGTACTTC,CATSQLKTDAYEQYF
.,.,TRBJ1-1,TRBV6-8,TGTGCCAGCGGTCCAAACATCGAAACTGAAGCTTTCTTT,CASGPNIETEAFF
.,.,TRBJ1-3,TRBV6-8,TGTGCCAGCAGTTACTCGTCACCAGACTCTGGAAACACCATATATTTT,CASSYSSPDSGNTIYF
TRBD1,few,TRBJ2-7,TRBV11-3,TGTGCCAGCAGCTCACTTGGACAGGGGAACGAGCAGTACTTC,CASSSLGQGNEQYF
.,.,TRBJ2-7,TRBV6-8,TGTGCCAGCAGTTACAGTACTTTATACGAGCAGTACTTC,CASSYSTLYEQYF
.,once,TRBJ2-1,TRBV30,TGTGCCGGGGACGGCTCCTACAATGAGCAGTTCTTC,CAGDGSYNEQFF
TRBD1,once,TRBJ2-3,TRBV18,TGTGCCAGCTCACCGGACAGGGGCACAGATACGCAGTATTTT,CASSPDRGTDTQYF
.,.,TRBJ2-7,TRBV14,TGTGCCAGCAGCCAAGATTTAGACTACGAGCAGTACTTC,CASSQDLDYEQYF
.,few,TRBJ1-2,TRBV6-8,TGTGCCAGCAGTTACTCGAGGCGGGGTGAGGATGGCTACACCTTC,CASSYSRRGEDGYTF
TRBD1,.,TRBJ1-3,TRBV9,TGTGCCAGCAGCGTGGGACAGACACGAAACACCATATATTTT,CASSVGQTRNTIYF
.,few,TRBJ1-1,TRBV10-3,TGTGCCATCAGTGAGTCGAAAAGGGGGAACACTGAAGCTTTCTTT,CAISESKRGNTEAFF
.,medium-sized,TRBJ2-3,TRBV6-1,TGTGCCATCAGTGAAGGTGCCAGCGGGAGCACAGATACGCAGTATTTT,CAISEGASGSTDTQYF
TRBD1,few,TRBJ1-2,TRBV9,TGTGCCAGCAGGGGGACAGGGACTAACTATGGCTACACCTTC,CASRGTGTNYGYTF
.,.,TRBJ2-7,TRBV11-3,TGTGCCAGCAGCCCCCTGGCGGGTCAGGGAATTATAGAGCAGTACTTC,CASSPLAGQGIIEQYF
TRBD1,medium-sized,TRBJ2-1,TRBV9,TGTGCCAGCAGTGATACAGGGGACGCCTACAATGAGCAGTTCTTC,CASSDTGDAYNEQFF
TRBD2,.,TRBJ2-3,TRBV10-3,TGTGCCATCAGTGAGTCGGGGCTAGCGGGGCCGACAGATACGCAGTATTTT,CAISESGLAGPTDTQYF
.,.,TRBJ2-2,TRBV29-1,TGCAGCGTCCTTGTAGACAGGATAACCGGGGAGCTGTTTTTT,CSVLVDRITGELFF
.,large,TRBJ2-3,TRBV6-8,TGTGCCAGCACTGGACGTGGCCGACCGGTTCCAGATACGCAGTATTTT,CASTGRGRPVPDTQYF
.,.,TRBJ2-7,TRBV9,TGTGCCAGCAAGAGGGACGGGGCTTCCTACGAGCAGTACTTC,CASKRDGASYEQYF
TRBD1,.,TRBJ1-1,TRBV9,TGTGCCAGCAGCTCAGGGGGGGTCCAGAACACTGAAGCTTTCTTT,CASSSGGVQNTEAFF
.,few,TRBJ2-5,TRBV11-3,TGTGCCAGCAGCTTAAGGGGATCTTACGGGGAGACCCAGTACTTC,CASSLRGSYGETQYF
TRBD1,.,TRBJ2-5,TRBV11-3,TGTGCCAGCAGCTTCCGGACAGGGGATCGGGAGACCCAGTACTTC,CASSFRTGDRETQYF
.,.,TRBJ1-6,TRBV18,TGTGCCAGCTCACTAAGACAGGTTTCGGGCTATAATTCACCCCTCCACTTT,CASSLRQVSGYNSPLHF
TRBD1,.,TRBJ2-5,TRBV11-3,TGTGCCAGCAGCTCGACAGGGGGCCCTCCAACCCAGTACTTC,CASSSTGGPPTQYF
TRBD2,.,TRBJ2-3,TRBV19,TGTGCCAGTAGGCTGCTTTCGGGGGGAGTCGCAGATACGCAGTATTTT,CASRLLSGGVADTQYF
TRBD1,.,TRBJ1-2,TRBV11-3,TGTGCCAGCAGCTCCCGACAGGGAGAGTATGGCTACACCTTC,CASSSRQGEYGYTF
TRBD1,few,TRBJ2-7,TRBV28,TGTGCCAGCAGTTCCTCCGGGACAGGGACAAACGAGCAGTACTTC,CASSSSGTGTNEQYF
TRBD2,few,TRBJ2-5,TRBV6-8,TGTGCCAGCAGTTACGTGCGGGGGGGCGCGGAGACCCAGTACTTC,CASSYVRGGAETQYF
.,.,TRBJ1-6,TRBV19,TGTGCCAGTAGTCTGGGCGGTTCACCCCTCCACTTT,CASSLGGSPLHF
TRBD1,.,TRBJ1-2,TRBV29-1,TGCAGCGTTGAAGAGCACGAAGGGACAGGGTTTGGCTACACCTTC,CSVEEHEGTGFGYTF
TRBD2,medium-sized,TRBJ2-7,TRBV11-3,TGTGCCAGCAGCTTCGACCTAGCGGGATCCTCCTACGAGCAGTACTTC,CASSFDLAGSSYEQYF
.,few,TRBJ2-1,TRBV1,TGCGCCAGCAGCCAAGATCTCGCAGGGGTATGGAATGAGCAGTTCTTC,CASSQDLAGVWNEQFF
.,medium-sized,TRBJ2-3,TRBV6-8,TGTGCCAGCAGTTATGGGGGGCTAGCGAACACAGATACGCAGTATTTT,CASSYGGLANTDTQYF
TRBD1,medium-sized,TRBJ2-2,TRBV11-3,TGTGCCAGCAGTTCAGGGAAAGGACAGGGGATTACCGGGGAGCTGTTTTTT,CASSSGKGQGITGELFF
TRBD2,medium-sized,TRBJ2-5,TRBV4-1,TGCGCCAGCAGCCCCGGACTCGGGCTAGCGGGGGGAGAGACCCAGTACTTC,CASSPGLGLAGGETQYF
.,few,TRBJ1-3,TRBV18,TGTGCCAGCTCAGTAGAAACTGGAAACACCATATATTTT,CASSVETGNTIYF